Listed here are 7 T cell receptor beta chains from one sample, sequenced in a study of siplizumab effects on memory and regulatory T cells (dated by TCRdb to the late 2010s). To prepare the library, the immunoSEQ multiplex PCR assay was applied. TCRdb took this table from immuneACCESS and kept in-frame rearrangements with V and J called. Such tables lack part of the clones; where checked against another copy, unresolved V genes explain under half of the gap, and the rest is unexplained. In this sample the table shows 100,000 or so clones, approximately 92% of which occur a single time. Of the sample, roughly 2.5% is held by the ten largest clones. Sample: CD4+ T cells sorted from blood. The receptors come from a human donor in good health. Some clones in this sample may be carry-over from other donors' samples.

The chain recombines TRBV4-1 with TRBJ2-5; D is perhaps TRBD1 or TRBD2 (5 bases each). This CDR3 region has 15 residues. V lost 3 bases to trimming and J lost 5 bases, with 16 bases between them. The V gene's germline CDR1 is MGHRA and CDR2 YSYEKL. This chain's CDR3 is CASSQILVGRETQYF. CDR3 nucleotide sequence: TGCGCCAGCAGCCAGATCCTTGTGGGACGGGAGACCCAGTACTTC.

In this sample, this clone turned up once. The rearrangement uses TRBV7-3 and TRBJ2-1; tentative D call: TRBD2 (5 bases). V was pared by 2 bases and J by 6 bases, with 8 bases between. The V gene's germline CDR1 is SGHTA and CDR2 FQGTGA. The length of the CDR3 is 13 residues. DNA of the CDR3: TGTGCCAGCAGCTTACCCACTAGCAATGAGCAGTTCTTC. It is translated as CASSLPTSNEQFF.

The sample holds one count of this clone. The chain joins TRBV7-9 to TRBJ2-7, with D uncertain. V lost 2 bases and J lost 2, with 10 bases in between. Germline values: CDR1 SEHNR, CDR2 FQNEAQ (reference sequence). The CDR3 length is 14 residues. Written as DNA, the CDR3 is TGTGCCAGCAGCTTATACGCTGGCCCCTACGAGCAGTACTTC. Protein sequence: CASSLYAGPYEQYF.

The chain has TRBV5-6 and TRBJ2-1; D is unresolved. Germline V gives CDR1 SGHDT, CDR2 YYEEEE. CDR3 size: 13 residues. V was pared by 2 bases and J by 10 bases, with 13 bases between. The CDR3 loop is CASSLQLSLEQFF. The CDR3 nucleotides are TGTGCCAGCAGCTTACAACTTAGCCTCGAGCAGTTCTTC.

The V and J genes are TRBV9 and TRBJ1-4; D is unresolved. This CDR3 comprises 13 residues. From germline, CDR1 is SGDLS and CDR2 YYNGEE. The V and J ends lost 1 base and 7 bases respectively, with 8 bases between them. CDR3 sequence: CASSVSVGEKLFF. The CDR3 nucleotides are TGTGCCAGCAGCGTATCAGTGGGTGAAAAACTGTTTTTT.

This chain joins TRBV19 and TRBJ1-5; perhaps TRBD1 as D (5 bases). The CDR3 is 18 amino acids. The V end was cut by 4 bases, the J end by 0 bases, with 19 bases between. Germline loops: CDR1 LNHDA, CDR2 SQIVND (reference sequence). CDR3 amino acids: CASSRVRGDLYSNQPQHF. In DNA, the CDR3 is TGTGCCAGTAGTAGGGTGCGGGGCGATCTATATAGCAATCAGCCCCAGCATTTT.

The gene calls are TRBV18 and TRBJ2-1, with D possibly TRBD2 on 5 matching bases. CDR1 and CDR2 from the germline V gene are KGHSH and LQKENI. The V gene lost 3 bases and the J gene lost 6 bases, with 9 bases spanning the gap. This CDR3 is built from 13 residues. CDR3 amino acids: CASSPAGANEQFF. CDR3 nucleotide sequence: TGTGCCAGCTCACCGGCGGGCGCCAATGAGCAGTTCTTC.